A single sample gave rise to the 12 T cell receptor beta chains below, sequenced in a study of shared clonotypes between healthy human individuals. Generated by immunoSEQ multiplex PCR, the TCRdb table keeps only in-frame clones and is missing some. The table lists 2 million to 3 million clones, under 95% of them singletons. What was sequenced was naive CD4+ T cells from PBMCs. As for subset: CD45RA+ positively selected. The receptors were sampled from a man younger than 35 in good health. Some clones in this sample may be carry-over from other donors' samples.

The gene calls are TRBV18 and TRBJ1-5, with 10 bases identical to TRBD1. V lost 1 base to trimming and J lost 4 bases; unmatched junction nucleotides: 4. CDR1 KGHSH and CDR2 LQKENI come from the germline V gene. This CDR3 is built from 16 residues. The CDR3 sequence: CASSPQDRGPNQPQHF. The CDR3 DNA follows: TGTGCCAGCTCACCACAAGACAGGGGGCCGAATCAGCCCCAGCATTTT.

In its sample, this clone was seen once. The V and J genes are TRBV9 and TRBJ2-1, with TRBD1 identical over 9 bases. The V and J ends lost 4 bases and 8 bases, in that order; junction bases with no gene match: 16. This CDR3 region has 17 residues. Germline-derived CDR1 and CDR2 are SGDLS and YYNGEE. CDR3 nucleotides: TGTGCCAGCAGCTTCACCGGGACAGGGTACGCCGGCCATGAGCAGTTCTTC. Its translation is CASSFTGTGYAGHEQFF.

The V and J genes are TRBV28 and TRBJ1-1; possibly TRBD1 for D (5 bases). The CDR3 spans 15 residues. V lost 6 bases and J 1 base, leaving 15 bases between the germline ends. The germline V gene has CDR1 MDHEN and CDR2 SYDVKM. The CDR3 is CASRNQGLGNTEAFF. CDR3 DNA sequence: TGTGCCAGCAGAAACCAGGGTTTGGGGAACACTGAAGCTTTCTTT.

This clone has more than one count but fewer than ten. The chain combines TRBV9 with TRBJ1-4; no definite D call. Germline V gene lookup returns CDR1 SGDLS and CDR2 YYNGEE. Trimming left V 0 bases short and J 8 bases short, with 11 bases between. The CDR3 sequence is 14 residues long. The CDR3 sequence: CASSVAREAEKLFF. The CDR3 DNA reads TGTGCCAGCAGCGTAGCGAGGGAGGCGGAAAAACTGTTTTTT. Based on the CDR3 plus reference TRBV9 and TRBJ1-4, the full variable domain is DSGVTQTPKHLITATGQRVTLRCSPRSGDLSVYWYQQSLDQGLQFLIQYYNGEERAKGNILERFSAQQFPDLHSELNLSSLELGDSALYFCASSVAREAEKLFFGSGTQLSVL.

V gene TRBV5-4 combines with J gene TRBJ2-7; D gene uncertain. This CDR3 has 15 amino acids. Per germline, CDR1 SGHNT and CDR2 YYREEE (reference sequence). Trimming removed 0 bases from V and 7 bases from J, with 17 bases in between. DNA of the CDR3: TGTGCCAGCAGCTTGGGGACGGAGATCCTACGGGAGCAGTACTTC. Translated, it gives CASSLGTEILREQYF.

Turning to this clone: Germline and junction disagree at one end, which may indicate a read error. The rearrangement uses TRBV5-1 and TRBJ2-5; 10 nucleotides align to TRBD1. CDR1 and CDR2 from the germline V gene are SGHRS and YFSETQ. CDR3 length: 15 amino acids. The DNA of the CDR3 is TGCGTCAGCAGCTCCGGGACAGGGGTTGCGGAGACCCAGTACTTC. It is translated as CVSSSGTGVAETQYF.

With respect to this clone: The junction shows a germline mismatch at one end, possibly a read error. The genes are TRBV6-1 and TRBJ2-1, with 7 bases that match TRBD1. The CDR3 runs to 15 residues. Germline V CDR1 and CDR2: MNHNS, SASEGT. DNA of the CDR3: TGTGCCAGCAGCGGGACAGCCAACTCCCACAATGAGCAGTTCTTC. Its protein product is CASSGTANSHNEQFF.

The chain recombines TRBV9 with TRBJ2-1; no firm D call. V gave up 4 bases and J gave up 0 bases, with 8 bases separating them. The CDR3 is made up of 14 amino acids. CDR1 is SGDLS and CDR2 is YYNGEE in the germline V gene. CDR3 bases: TGTGCCAGCAGCCCGTTCCCCTCCTACAATGAGCAGTTCTTC. Protein sequence: CASSPFPSYNEQFF.

This clone was picked up one time. This sequence joins TRBV28 and TRBJ2-5; 11 bases line up with TRBD1. V trimming: 3 bases; J trimming: 7 bases; junction bases outside the gene matches: 7. The CDR3 runs to 15 residues. The germline gives CDR1 MDHEN, CDR2 SYDVKM. For the CDR3, the DNA is TGTGCCAGCAGTTTGGACAGGGGGCGCGAGGGGACCCAGTACTTC. It specifies CASSLDRGREGTQYF.

The chain couples TRBV19 to TRBJ1-5, with TRBD1 matching over 8 bases. The CDR3 spans 19 residues. Germline V gene sequence: CDR1 LNHDA, CDR2 SQIVND (reference sequence). V lost 5 bases, J lost 1 base, and 16 bases stayed unmatched. In DNA, the CDR3 is TGTGCCAGTAGTCGAGAATTTGGGGCAGGGGGCGTAAGCAATCAGCCCCAGCATTTT. Protein sequence: CASSREFGAGGVSNQPQHF.

This chain uses TRBV13 with TRBJ2-7; TRBD2 matches at 10 bases. Germline V gene lookup returns CDR1 PRHDT and CDR2 FYEKMQ (reference sequence). There are 15 residues in the CDR3. The V segment lost 4 bases and the J segment 2 bases; nucleotides outside the gene matches: 5. The chain's CDR3 is CASSSWTSGPYEQYF. DNA of the CDR3: TGTGCCAGCAGCTCTTGGACTAGCGGACCCTACGAGCAGTACTTC.

This chain connects TRBV28 to TRBJ1-5; 7 bases line up with TRBD1. The CDR3 is 13 residues long. Trimming at V came to 8 bases and at J to 4 bases, leaving 5 bases not matched to a gene. Germline V gives CDR1 MDHEN, CDR2 SYDVKM. The CDR3 DNA is TGTGCCAGCGGGGGACAGTTGAATCAGCCCCAGCATTTT. Amino acids: CASGGQLNQPQHF.